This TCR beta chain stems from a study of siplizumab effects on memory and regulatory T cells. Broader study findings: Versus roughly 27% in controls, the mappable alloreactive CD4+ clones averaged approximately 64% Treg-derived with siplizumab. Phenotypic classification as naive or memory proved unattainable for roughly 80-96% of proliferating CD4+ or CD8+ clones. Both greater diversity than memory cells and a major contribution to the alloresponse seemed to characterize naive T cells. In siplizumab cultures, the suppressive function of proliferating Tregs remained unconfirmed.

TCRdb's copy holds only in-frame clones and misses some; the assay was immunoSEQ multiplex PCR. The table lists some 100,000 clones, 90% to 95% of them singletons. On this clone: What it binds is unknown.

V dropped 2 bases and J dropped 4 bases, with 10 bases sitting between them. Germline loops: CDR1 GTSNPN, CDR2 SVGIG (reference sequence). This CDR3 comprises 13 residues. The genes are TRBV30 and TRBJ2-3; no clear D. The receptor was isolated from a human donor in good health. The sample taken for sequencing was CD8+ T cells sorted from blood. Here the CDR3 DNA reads TGTGCCTGGAGTAGGGCATTCGCAGATACGCAGTATTTT. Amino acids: CAWSRAFADTQYF. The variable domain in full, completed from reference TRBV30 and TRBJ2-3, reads SQTIHQWPATLVQPVGSPLSLECTVEGTSNPNLYWYRQAAGRGLQLLFYSVGIGQISSEVPQNLSASRPQDRQFILSSKKLLLSDSGFYLCAWSRAFADTQYFGPGTRLTVL.